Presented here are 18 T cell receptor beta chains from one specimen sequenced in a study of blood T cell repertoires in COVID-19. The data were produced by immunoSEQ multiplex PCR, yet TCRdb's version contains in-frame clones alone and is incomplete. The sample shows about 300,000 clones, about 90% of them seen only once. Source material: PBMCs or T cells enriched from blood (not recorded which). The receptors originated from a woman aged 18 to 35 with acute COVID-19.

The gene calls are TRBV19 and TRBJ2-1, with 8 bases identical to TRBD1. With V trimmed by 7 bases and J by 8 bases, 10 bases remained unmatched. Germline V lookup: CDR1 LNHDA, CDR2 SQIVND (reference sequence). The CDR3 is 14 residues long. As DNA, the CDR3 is TGTGCCAGTATCGGCAGGGGGCGCTTCGATGAGCAGTTCTTC. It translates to CASIGRGRFDEQFF.

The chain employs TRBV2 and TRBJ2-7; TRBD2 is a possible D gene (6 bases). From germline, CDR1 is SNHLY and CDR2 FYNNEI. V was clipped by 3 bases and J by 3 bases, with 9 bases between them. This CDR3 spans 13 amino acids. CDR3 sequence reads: CASSDGGIYEQYF. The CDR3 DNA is TGTGCCAGCAGTGACGGGGGAATCTACGAGCAGTACTTC.

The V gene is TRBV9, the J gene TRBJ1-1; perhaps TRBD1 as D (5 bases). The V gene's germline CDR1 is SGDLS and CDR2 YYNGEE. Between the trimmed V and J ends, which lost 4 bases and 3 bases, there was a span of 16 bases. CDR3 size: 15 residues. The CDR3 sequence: CASSLDGGEDTEAFF. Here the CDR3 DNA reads TGTGCCAGCAGCCTCGACGGGGGGGAAGACACTGAAGCTTTCTTT.

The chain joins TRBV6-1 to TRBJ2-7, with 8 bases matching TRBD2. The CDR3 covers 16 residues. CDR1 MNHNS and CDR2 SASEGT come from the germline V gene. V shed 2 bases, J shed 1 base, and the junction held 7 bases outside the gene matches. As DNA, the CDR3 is TGTGCCAGCAGTGAACTAGCGGGTAAACCTTCCTACGAGCAGTACTTC. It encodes CASSELAGKPSYEQYF.

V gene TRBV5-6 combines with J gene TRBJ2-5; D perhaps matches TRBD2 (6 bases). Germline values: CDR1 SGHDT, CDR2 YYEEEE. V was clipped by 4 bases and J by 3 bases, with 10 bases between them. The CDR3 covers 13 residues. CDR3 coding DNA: TGTGCCAGCAGCAGGGGACTCGAAGAGACCCAGTACTTC. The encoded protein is CASSRGLEETQYF.

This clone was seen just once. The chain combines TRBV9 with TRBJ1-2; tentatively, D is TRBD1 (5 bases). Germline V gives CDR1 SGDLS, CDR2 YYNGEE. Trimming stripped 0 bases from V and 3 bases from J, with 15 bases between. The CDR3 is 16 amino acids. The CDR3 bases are TGTGCCAGCAGCGTAGCTGCCACCCGGGGGGACTATGGCTACACCTTC. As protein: CASSVAATRGDYGYTF. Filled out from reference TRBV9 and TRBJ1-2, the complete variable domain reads DSGVTQTPKHLITATGQRVTLRCSPRSGDLSVYWYQQSLDQGLQFLIQYYNGEERAKGNILERFSAQQFPDLHSELNLSSLELGDSALYFCASSVAATRGDYGYTFGSGTRLTVV.

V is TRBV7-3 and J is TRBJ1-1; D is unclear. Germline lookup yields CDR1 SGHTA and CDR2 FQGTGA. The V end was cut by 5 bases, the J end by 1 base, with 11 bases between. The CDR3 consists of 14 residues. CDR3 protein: CASSPSNWNTEAFF. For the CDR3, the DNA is TGTGCCAGCAGCCCCTCCAACTGGAACACTGAAGCTTTCTTT.

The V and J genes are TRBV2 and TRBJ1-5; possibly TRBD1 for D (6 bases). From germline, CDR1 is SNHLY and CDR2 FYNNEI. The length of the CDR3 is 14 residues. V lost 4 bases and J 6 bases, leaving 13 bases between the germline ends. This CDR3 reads CASSVGGDTQPQHF. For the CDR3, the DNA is TGTGCCAGCAGTGTGGGTGGGGACACTCAGCCCCAGCATTTT. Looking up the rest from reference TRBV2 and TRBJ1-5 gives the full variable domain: EPEVTQTPSHQVTQMGQEVILRCVPISNHLYFYWYRQILGQKVEFLVSFYNNEISEKSEIFDDQFSVERPDGSNFTLKIRSTKLEDSAMYFCASSVGGDTQPQHFGDGTRLSIL.

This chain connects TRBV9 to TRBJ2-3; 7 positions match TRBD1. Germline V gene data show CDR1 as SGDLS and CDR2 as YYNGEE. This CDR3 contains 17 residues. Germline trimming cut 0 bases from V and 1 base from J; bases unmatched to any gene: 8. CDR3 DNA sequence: TGTGCCAGCAGCGTAGACAGGGGACGGGTGCGCACAGATACGCAGTATTTT. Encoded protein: CASSVDRGRVRTDTQYF.

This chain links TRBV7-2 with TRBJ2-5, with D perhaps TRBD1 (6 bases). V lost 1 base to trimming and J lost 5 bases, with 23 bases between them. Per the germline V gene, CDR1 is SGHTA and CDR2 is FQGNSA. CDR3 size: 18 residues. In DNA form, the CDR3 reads TGTGCCAGCAGCTTAGAGGACAGTTGGTATCGACCCCAGGAGACCCAGTACTTC. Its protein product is CASSLEDSWYRPQETQYF. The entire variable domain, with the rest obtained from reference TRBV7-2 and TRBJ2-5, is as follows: GAGVSQSPSNKVTEKGKDVELRCDPISGHTALYWYRQSLGQGLEFLIYFQGNSAPDKSGLPSDRFSAERTGGSVSTLTIQRTQQEDSAVYLCASSLEDSWYRPQETQYFGPGTRLLVL.

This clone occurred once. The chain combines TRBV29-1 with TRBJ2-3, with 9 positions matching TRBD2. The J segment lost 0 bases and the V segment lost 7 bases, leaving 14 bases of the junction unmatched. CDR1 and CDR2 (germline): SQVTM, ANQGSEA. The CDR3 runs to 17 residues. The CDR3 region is CSAKAGGGGTSTDTQYF. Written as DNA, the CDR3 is TGCAGCGCTAAGGCGGGCGGGGGGGGCACTAGCACAGATACGCAGTATTTT.

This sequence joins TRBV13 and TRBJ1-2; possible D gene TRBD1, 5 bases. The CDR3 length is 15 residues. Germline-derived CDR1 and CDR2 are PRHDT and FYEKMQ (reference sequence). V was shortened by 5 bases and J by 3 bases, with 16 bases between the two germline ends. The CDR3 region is CASSTGTQAHYGYTF. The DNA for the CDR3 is TGTGCCAGCAGCACGGGGACTCAGGCGCACTATGGCTACACCTTC.

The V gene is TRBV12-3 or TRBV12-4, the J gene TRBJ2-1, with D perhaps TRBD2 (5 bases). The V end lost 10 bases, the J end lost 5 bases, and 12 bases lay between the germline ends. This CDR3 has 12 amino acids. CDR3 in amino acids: CATGMTDNEQFF. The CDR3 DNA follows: TGTGCCACCGGGATGACGGACAATGAGCAGTTCTTC.

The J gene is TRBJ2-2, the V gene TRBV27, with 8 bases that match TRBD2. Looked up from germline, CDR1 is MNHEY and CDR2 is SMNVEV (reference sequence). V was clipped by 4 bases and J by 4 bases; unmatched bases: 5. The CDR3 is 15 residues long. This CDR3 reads CASSSSGSGTGELFF. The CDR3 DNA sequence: TGTGCCAGCAGTTCGAGCGGGAGTGGCACCGGGGAGCTGTTTTTT.

The CDR3 nucleotides are TGTGCCAGCAGCCAAGATCACGACAGATTCACCGGGGAGCTGTTTTTT. It encodes CASSQDHDRFTGELFF. The chain employs TRBV3-1 (or the pseudogene TRBV3-2) and TRBJ2-2, with TRBD1 as a possible D gene (5 bases). CDR1 LGHDT and CDR2 YNNKEL come from the germline V gene (reference sequence). The CDR3 is 16 amino acids. V shed 0 bases and J shed 4 bases, with 12 bases lying between them.

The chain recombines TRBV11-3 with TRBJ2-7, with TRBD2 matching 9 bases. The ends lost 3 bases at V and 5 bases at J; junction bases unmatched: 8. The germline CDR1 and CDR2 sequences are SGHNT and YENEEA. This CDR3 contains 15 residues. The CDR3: CASSFQTLAGDEQYF. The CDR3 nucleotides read TGTGCCAGCAGCTTTCAAACCTTAGCGGGAGACGAGCAGTACTTC.

CDR3 nucleotides: TGTGCCAGCAGTTTATATCATTGGAGGGGAACAGATCAGCCCCAGCATTTT. It is translated as CASSLYHWRGTDQPQHF. The chain has TRBV28 and TRBJ1-5; a weak D match, TRBD1 (5 bases). The CDR3 sequence is 17 residues long. With 1 base removed from V and 5 bases from J, the gap between germline ends came to 18 bases. Germline CDR1 MDHEN, CDR2 SYDVKM.

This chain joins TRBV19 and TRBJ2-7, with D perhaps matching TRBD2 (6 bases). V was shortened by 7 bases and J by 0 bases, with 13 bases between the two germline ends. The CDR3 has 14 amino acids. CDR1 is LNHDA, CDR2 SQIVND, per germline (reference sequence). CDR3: CASMAGRNSYEQYF. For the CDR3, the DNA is TGTGCCAGTATGGCGGGGCGGAACTCCTACGAGCAGTACTTC.